A single TCR beta chain is shown here with its context. CDR1 and CDR2 (germline): SNHLY, FYNNEI. V was trimmed by 6 bases and J by 5 bases, leaving 8 bases between them. The CDR3 is 12 residues long. The data belong to a study of blood T cell repertoires in COVID-19. Overall study context: Italy, Spain and the United States were the sources of the convalescent and acute COVID-19 samples. T cells, B-cell-depleted T cells, or PBMCs provided the cDNA or gDNA that served as material.

Method: immunoSEQ multiplex PCR; TCRdb's copy keeps in-frame clones and lacks some. The table includes 70,000 or so clones, roughly 87% detected once. The chain couples TRBV2 to TRBJ1-5, with D perhaps TRBD1 (6 bases). This receptor was obtained from a man aged 80 or over with acute or convalescent COVID-19. The sequenced sample consisted of peripheral blood. The CDR3, as DNA: TGTGCCAGCAGCAGACAGGATCAGCCCCAGCATTTT. Its protein product is CASSRQDQPQHF.